This T cell receptor beta chain was identified during a study of blood T cell repertoires in COVID-19. The data were produced by immunoSEQ multiplex PCR, yet TCRdb's version contains in-frame clones alone and is incomplete. This sample has approximately 240,000 clones, with around 80% found just once. The CDR3 is made up of 15 amino acids. V was shortened by 0 bases and J by 5 bases, with 16 bases between the two germline ends. The germline gives CDR1 GTSNPN, CDR2 SVGIG (reference sequence). The receptor was isolated from a woman in her thirties or forties with active or convalescent COVID-19. Sequenced material: peripheral blood. This chain links TRBV30 with TRBJ1-2, with D unresolved. The CDR3 DNA follows: TGTGCCTGGAGTGTCGTGTCGGGGTTCGGTTATGGCTACACCTTC. Translating gives CAWSVVSGFGYGYTF.